This paragraph reports one T cell receptor (beta chain). Its antigen is not identified. These data originate in a study of T cell repertoires in cytomegalovirus infection. About the study: Matching HLA type and CMV infection were both indicated by public TCR beta signatures.

TCRdb re-analysed the reads in MiXCR, keeping a single row per CDR3 protein. The data show roughly 500,000 distinct CDR3 sequences, 11% seen once. V trimming: 3 bases; J trimming: 9 bases; junction bases outside the gene matches: 5. CDR3 length: 14 residues. Germline assignment: CDR1 LNHDA and CDR2 SQIVND (reference sequence). General study points: Identification of carriers of CMV plus the relevant HLA was achieved through cumulative public TCR beta family frequency. CMV-specific TCR beta clonotypes restricted by HLA-C were the ones dominating the ex vivo response.

The source material was PBMCs. The receptor was derived from a human donor in good health (CMV status not recorded). Some clones in this sample may be carry-over from other donors' samples. V is TRBV19 and J is TRBJ2-1, with 10 positions matching TRBD2. CDR3 loop: CASSIALAGAEQFF. CDR3 coding DNA: TGTGCCAGTAGTATTGCCCTAGCGGGAGCTGAGCAGTTCTTC.